This T cell receptor beta chain was observed in a study of cytotoxic CD8 clonotypes in ibrutinib-treated CLL (dated by TCRdb to 2020 to 2022). General notes on the study: The cohort was composed of under 12 relapsed/refractory and about 15 treatment-naive patients; IGHV unmutated status was identified in fewer than 18 patients. Partial responses were observed in about 25 patients and complete responses in 2; after a median follow-up of roughly 72 months, remission was maintained in approximately 14 patients and progression was observed in approximately 12. Response samples were obtained after a median of 12 months of treatment, with a range of roughly 6 to 40 months. An average of around 260,000 productive templates and approximately 90,000 productive rearrangements was obtained per sample. Longitudinal samples were available for about 30% of the roughly 86 trial participants. Cryopreserved peripheral blood mononuclear cells were collected before treatment, at response, and at either disease progression or sustained remission. Patients were still on ibrutinib when every remission and progressive disease sample was collected.

Overall study results and their limits: Baseline clonality was found to be higher than that of age-matched healthy donors and was strongly correlated with circulating CD8+ T-cell counts. Clonality rose at ibrutinib response, remained stable during sustained remission, and dropped back toward baseline at progression. Sampling times were not matched between patients in sustained remission and patients whose disease was progressing, and lymph node repertoires were not examined. Public clonotypes were found to be uncommon and were observed to contract or remain stable during treatment; the increase in clonality was shown to reflect expansion of private clonotypes at ibrutinib response.

A MiSeq instrument was used for deep resolution sequencing, which targeted depths ranging from 1 in 1 million up to 1 in 200,000 T cells, with coverage averaging 10x for each clonotype. The immunoSEQ hsTCRB Kit was used to generate the TCR beta libraries. Per the source publication's procedure: The data were analyzed with ImmunoSEQ Analyzer and ImmunoSEQ Data Assistant, and V, D and J gene assignments followed IMGT definitions. Clonality, which ranges from 0 to 1, was calculated by subtracting the normalized Shannon entropy of productive rearrangement frequencies from one. Only overrepresented clonotypes making up at least 0.05% of the repertoire of each patient were included in the public clonotype analysis. Approximately 12 repertoires from age-matched healthy donors, obtained from immuneACCESS, served as clonality controls. In TCRdb, the immuneACCESS table is reduced to in-frame sequences with V and J assigned. These tables do not hold every clone; where another copy was compared, an unresolved V gene accounts for under half, and the others remain unexplained. That table gives V, J and clone size, and the DNA gave D and trimming. The table for this sample lists 130,000 or so clones; approximately 75% of them were counted only once. The ten largest clones take up approximately 28% of the sample.

The germline V gene (reference sequence) sets CDR1 to MNHEY and CDR2 to SMNVEV. Spanning cysteine to phenylalanine, the CDR3 consists of 14 amino acids. Only the CDR3 portion is preserved as DNA: 42 bases, with reading frame beginning at the first base. Trimming costs V 5 bases and J 0 bases, and their ends lie 7 bases apart. For this clone: Its antigen has not been determined. Base qualities were left out, and no much larger clone turns up one base away.

This sample's time point label indicates: about 11 months on ibrutinib. For TCR beta library preparation, approximately 2.2 micrograms of genomic DNA were isolated from cryopreserved PBMCs. Longitudinal blood samples from CLL patients on ibrutinib monotherapy were analyzed using high-throughput TCR beta sequencing. The patients took part in an open-label, single-center phase 2 trial of ibrutinib monotherapy. The sequence derives from a human donor with chronic lymphocytic leukemia. Recombination joined TRBV27 with TRBJ1-4, with the D gene not confidently named. The input for sequencing was PBMCs, taken after 12 months of ibrutinib treatment. CDR3 protein: CASSPSSTNEKLFF. The DNA reads TGTGCCAGCAGTCCCTCTTCAACTAATGAAAAACTGTTTTTT.